The 8 T cell receptor beta chains below were found in one sample sequenced in a study of T-cell memory formation after mild COVID-19. One entry per CDR3 protein, called by TCRdb with MiXCR from the 5' RACE reads. The data show 350,000 to 500,000 distinct CDR3 sequences, 20% seen once. The sequenced material came from PBMCs or a T cell subset sorted from them (not recorded which). The receptor source for this set is an adult woman who had mild COVID-19 (a few samples of this study predate the infection). Cell type and time point are not known.

This clonotype was counted between two and nine times. The chain uses TRBV2 and TRBJ2-7; 10 bases map to TRBD1. V was clipped by 7 bases and J by 3 bases; unmatched bases: 9. The CDR3 totals 15 residues. Germline V lookup: CDR1 SNHLY, CDR2 FYNNEI. This chain's CDR3 is CASTLRDRGLYEQYF. CDR3 coding DNA: TGTGCCAGCACCCTCCGAGACAGGGGGCTCTACGAGCAGTACTTC.

The chain uses TRBV6-1 and TRBJ2-7, with no clear D. The germline V gene has CDR1 MNHNS and CDR2 SASEGT. CDR3 size: 12 residues. Trimming took off 7 bases at V and 5 bases at J, with 12 bases between the two ends. The CDR3, as DNA: TGTGCCAGCACCAAGGGAACGCACGAGCAGTACTTC. Translation gives CASTKGTHEQYF.

This clonotype was observed many times. The J gene is TRBJ2-3, the V gene TRBV5-1; D is possibly TRBD2 (6 bases). Germline CDR1 reads SGHRS; CDR2 reads YFSETQ. The CDR3 covers 14 residues. The V end lost 4 bases, the J end lost 0 bases, and 9 bases lay between the germline ends. The CDR3 sequence: CASSPGTSTDTQYF. The CDR3 DNA follows: TGCGCCAGCAGCCCCGGGACTAGCACAGATACGCAGTATTTT.

In its sample, this clonotype was seen many times. This chain uses TRBV20-1 with TRBJ2-7; D is perhaps TRBD2 (5 bases). The CDR3 is made up of 14 amino acids. V lost 5 bases, J lost 5 bases, and 19 bases lay in between. In germline, CDR1 is DFQATT, CDR2 SNEGSKA (reference sequence). The CDR3 is CSASLPGSLNEQYF. In DNA form, the CDR3 reads TGCAGTGCTTCCCTCCCGGGATCCTTAAACGAGCAGTACTTC.

The chain couples TRBV4-1 to TRBJ1-1, with 8 bases aligning to TRBD1. V lost 2 bases, J lost 5 bases, and 10 bases stayed unmatched. The CDR3 sequence is 16 residues long. The V gene's germline CDR1 is MGHRA and CDR2 YSYEKL. The CDR3: CASSQPWTGRRTEAFF. CDR3 sequence (DNA): TGCGCCAGCAGCCAACCCTGGACAGGGCGGAGGACTGAAGCTTTCTTT.

This chain connects TRBV7-2 to TRBJ2-3; D possibly corresponds to TRBD2 (5 bases). Germline CDR1 is SGHTA and CDR2 is FQGNSA. Trimming removed 5 bases from V and 7 bases from J, with 16 bases in between. The CDR3 is 14 residues long. CDR3 sequence (DNA): TGTGCCAGCAGCCCTCCGCCTACTAGAAATACGCAGTATTTT. Translation gives CASSPPPTRNTQYF.

This clonotype has just a few counts. The J gene is TRBJ2-1, the V gene TRBV20-1; D might be TRBD2 (5 bases). V was cut by 0 bases and J by 4 bases, with 16 bases left in between. This CDR3 is 16 amino acids long. The germline gives CDR1 DFQATT, CDR2 SNEGSKA (reference sequence). In nucleotides, the CDR3 is TGCAGTGCTAGAGATCTTGAGGGAGCAGCATACAATGAGCAGTTCTTC. This encodes CSARDLEGAAYNEQFF.

This clonotype occurred a few times. The chain links TRBV28 to TRBJ1-6, with TRBD1 identical over 10 bases. Germline CDR1 and CDR2: MDHEN and SYDVKM. This CDR3 comprises 14 residues. V lost 5 bases and J lost 8; bases outside the gene matches: 3. The CDR3 nucleotides are TGTGCCAGCAGTCCCGGGACAGGGGATTCACCCCTCCACTTT. Translated: CASSPGTGDSPLHF.